Listed below are T cell receptor beta chains from one sample, sequenced in a study of cytomegalovirus exposure and HLA in healthy donors. Using immunoSEQ multiplex PCR, the repertoire was profiled, and TCRdb retains in-frame clones only, with some absent. The sample lists 98,000 or so clones; around three quarters were seen once. Sequencing was done on a sample of PBMCs. The source of these receptors is a man between 40 and 49 years old in good health and CMV-seronegative. The CDR3 runs from the conserved cysteine through the conserved F or W. The D gene is left open where the match is weak. Only some rows state a clone size, as once, few, many or a class for expanded clones.

CASTDGLAVEQYF	TGTGCCAGCACCGACGGGCTAGCGGTCGAGCAGTACTTC	TRBD2	-	TRBV7-2	TRBJ2-7
CASSQDRGQETQYF	TGCGCCAGCAGCCAGGACAGGGGGCAAGAGACCCAGTACTTC	TRBD1	few	TRBV4-3	TRBJ2-5
CASSPDTIRAYSNQPQHF	TGTGCCAGCAGCCCGGACACTATACGGGCGTATAGCAATCAGCCCCAGCATTTT	-	-	TRBV5-4	TRBJ1-5
CASSGQGRQLAKNIQYF	TGTGCCAGTAGTGGACAGGGGCGGCAGCTAGCCAAAAACATTCAGTACTTC	TRBD1	-	TRBV19	TRBJ2-4
CASSLSAGNQETQYF	TGTGCCAGCAGCTTGTCGGCAGGGAACCAAGAGACCCAGTACTTC	-	-	TRBV5-5	TRBJ2-5
CASSLAPGVEQYF	TGTGCCAGCAGCTTAGCGCCGGGGGTCGAGCAGTACTTC	-	-	TRBV7-9	TRBJ2-7
CASSTILGLHEQFF	TGTGCCAGTAGTACAATACTGGGACTCCATGAGCAGTTCTTC	-	-	TRBV19	TRBJ2-1
CASTQLNTGELFF	TGTGCCAGCACCCAATTGAACACCGGGGAGCTGTTTTTT	-	-	TRBV7-6	TRBJ2-2
CATSRRQSGGAGDTQYF	TGTGCCACCAGCAGGAGACAAAGCGGGGGGGCCGGAGATACGCAGTATTTT	TRBD2	-	TRBV15	TRBJ2-3
CASSVPPVAGGQDTQYF	TGTGCCAGCAGTGTCCCCCCGGTAGCGGGGGGGCAAGATACGCAGTATTTT	TRBD2	-	TRBV28	TRBJ2-3
CASSQDKISGGSTDTQYF	TGCGCCAGCAGCCAAGATAAAATTAGCGGGGGAAGCACAGATACGCAGTATTTT	TRBD2	-	TRBV4-1	TRBJ2-3
CASSLGGTNTGELFF	TGCGCCAGCAGCTTGGGGGGGACTAACACCGGGGAGCTGTTTTTT	-	-	TRBV5-1	TRBJ2-2
CASSVSPTGGETQYF	TGTGCCAGCAGCGTATCCCCAACTGGGGGGGAGACCCAGTACTTC	-	once	TRBV9	TRBJ2-5
CASSVAAGRANNEQFF	TGTGCCAGCAGCGTAGCTGCCGGGAGGGCCAATAATGAGCAGTTCTTC	TRBD2	few	TRBV9	TRBJ2-1
CASSKVEAGGNQETQYF	TGTGCCAGCAGCAAAGTGGAGGCGGGGGGTAACCAAGAGACCCAGTACTTC	-	few	TRBV21-1	TRBJ2-5
CSSSLGGLSSYNEQFF	TGTTCCAGCAGCTTAGGGGGCCTCTCGTCCTACAATGAGCAGTTCTTC	TRBD1	-	TRBV7-9	TRBJ2-1
CASSLDRRDTGELFF	TGTGCCAGCAGTTTAGACAGAAGGGACACCGGGGAGCTGTTTTTT	-	-	TRBV28	TRBJ2-2
CASSPHSEYQETQYF	TGTGCCAGCAGCCCCCATAGCGAGTACCAAGAGACCCAGTACTTC	-	-	TRBV9	TRBJ2-5
CATSRGGQGRDTEAFF	TGTGCCACCAGCAGAGGCGGACAGGGCCGGGACACTGAAGCTTTCTTT	TRBD1	once	TRBV15	TRBJ1-1
CARSLLEQATDGELFF	TGTGCCCGCAGCTTACTGGAACAGGCGACGGACGGGGAGCTGTTTTTT	-	few	TRBV7-9	TRBJ2-2
CASSLVLGANTEAFF	TGTGCCAGCAGCTTAGTGCTGGGAGCGAACACTGAAGCCTTCTTT	-	once	TRBV11-1	TRBJ1-1
CASTGNYYEQYF	TGTGCCAGCACAGGCAATTACTACGAGCAGTACTTC	-	-	TRBV28	TRBJ2-7
CASSSAQSYNEQFF	TGTGCCAGCAGCTCAGCACAGTCCTACAATGAGCAGTTCTTC	-	-	TRBV5-5	TRBJ2-1
CASSHRGQESYNEQFF	TGTGCCAGCTCACACCGGGGACAGGAGTCCTACAATGAGCAGTTCTTC	TRBD1	few	TRBV18	TRBJ2-1